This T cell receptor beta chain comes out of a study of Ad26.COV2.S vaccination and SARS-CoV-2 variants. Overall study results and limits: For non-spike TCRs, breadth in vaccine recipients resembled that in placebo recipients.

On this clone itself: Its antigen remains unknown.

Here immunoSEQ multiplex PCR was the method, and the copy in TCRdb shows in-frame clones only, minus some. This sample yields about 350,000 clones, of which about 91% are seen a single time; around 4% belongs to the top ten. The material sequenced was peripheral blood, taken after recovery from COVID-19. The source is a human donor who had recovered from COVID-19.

DNA of the CDR3: TGCGCCAGCAGTGGGGTTAACTATGGCTACACCTTC. Amino acids: CASSGVNYGYTF. The gene calls are TRBV5-1 and TRBJ1-2; D is unresolved. This CDR3 region has 12 residues. V was trimmed by 5 bases and J by 1 base, leaving 6 bases between them. Per germline, CDR1 SGHRS and CDR2 YFSETQ.